This TCR beta chain was captured by sequencing in a study of PD-L1 blockade in urothelial cancer. Study in general: Atezolizumab (1,200 mg intravenously every 3 weeks) began at some point between 2014 and 2016 for patients. About 90% of the 29 patients were men with bladder-origin urothelial cancer. Analysis of the blood was performed 3 weeks (second dose) and 6 weeks after treatment start.

Libraries were prepared by immunoSEQ multiplex PCR; TCRdb keeps only in-frame clonotypes and omits some of them. The sample holds roughly 120,000 clones; roughly 89% are singletons and the top ten take 1.5% to 2%. Germline V gives CDR1 MDHEN, CDR2 SYDVKM. Trimming pared 6 bases from V and 2 bases from J, leaving 14 bases between. This CDR3 contains 15 residues. About this clone: The target antigen is unknown.

The time point is: peripheral blood 6 weeks after treatment start. Study-wide results and limits: Those with durable benefit had larger increases in tumor-associated blood clones at 3 weeks.

The chain uses TRBV28 and TRBJ2-1; tentatively, D is TRBD2 (6 bases). The TCR comes from a man aged 55 to 70 with urothelial cancer. Sequences were derived from PBMCs, sampled around atezolizumab (anti-PD-L1) treatment. CDR3 in DNA: TGTGCCAGCAGAATCGGGAGAGGGGCCTACAATGAGCAGTTCTTC. Translation: CASRIGRGAYNEQFF.